A single sample gave rise to the 2 T cell receptor beta chains below, sequenced in a study of technical replicates of blood from several donors. Assay: immunoSEQ multiplex PCR; the TCRdb copy retains only in-frame clones and omits some. Of more than 65,000 clones listed, 90% to 98% are singletons. The sample taken for sequencing was T cells isolated from PBMCs. The receptors come from a human donor in good health.

The rearrangement uses TRBV10-1 and TRBJ2-5, with 9 bases fitting TRBD1. The CDR3 is 14 amino acids. V gave up 9 bases and J gave up 5 bases; unmatched junction bases: 10. Germline assignment: CDR1 WNHNN and CDR2 SYGVQD (reference sequence). DNA of the CDR3: TGCGCCAGAGGGGACAGGGCAGGTGGGGAGACCCAGTACTTC. As protein: CARGDRAGGETQYF.

The chain combines TRBV19 with TRBJ2-2; D is undetermined. CDR1 LNHDA and CDR2 SQIVND come from the germline V gene (reference sequence). This CDR3 contains 13 residues. V shed 5 bases and J shed 6 bases, with 10 bases lying between them. CDR3 sequence reads: CASSYERSGELFF. CDR3 bases: TGTGCCAGTAGTTACGAGAGGTCCGGGGAGCTGTTTTTT.